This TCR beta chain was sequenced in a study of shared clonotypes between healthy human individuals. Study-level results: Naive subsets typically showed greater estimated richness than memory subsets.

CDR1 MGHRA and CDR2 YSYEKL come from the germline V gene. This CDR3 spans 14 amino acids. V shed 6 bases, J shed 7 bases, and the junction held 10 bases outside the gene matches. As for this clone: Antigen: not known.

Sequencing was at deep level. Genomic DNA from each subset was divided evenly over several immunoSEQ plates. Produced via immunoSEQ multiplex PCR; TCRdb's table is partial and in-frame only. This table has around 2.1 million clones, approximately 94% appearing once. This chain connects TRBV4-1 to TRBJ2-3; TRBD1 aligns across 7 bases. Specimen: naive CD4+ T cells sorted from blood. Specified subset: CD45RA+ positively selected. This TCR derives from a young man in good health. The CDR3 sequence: CASSIEGGLNTQYF. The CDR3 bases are TGCGCCAGCAGTATCGAAGGGGGCTTGAATACGCAGTATTTT.